The entry below describes one TCR beta chain. Its antigen is unknown. The data are from a study of beta chain features in type 1 diabetes. Overall study findings and caveats: All four CD4+ subsets of Type 1 diabetes patients contained TCRB CDR3s that were moderately but significantly shorter.

V shed 0 bases and J shed 5 bases, with 10 bases lying between them. The CDR3 extends over 14 amino acids. The germline V gene encodes CDR1 GTSNPN and CDR2 SVGIG (reference sequence). Sequenced material consisted of expressed TCRB transcripts (all of the isolated RNA was reverse transcribed). Produced via immunoSEQ multiplex PCR; TCRdb's table is partial and in-frame only. Here the sample spans hundreds of thousands of clones, over 12% being singletons. Sequenced input: naive CD4+ T cells from blood. V gene TRBV30 combines with J gene TRBJ2-2; D remains ambiguous. This clonotype was sampled from a man aged 18 to 29 with type 1 diabetes. CDR3 in amino acids: CAWSVLGATGELFF. The CDR3 DNA reads TGTGCCTGGAGTGTACTTGGAGCGACCGGGGAGCTGTTTTTT. The full variable domain, rest sourced from reference TRBV30 and TRBJ2-2, is SQTIHQWPATLVQPVGSPLSLECTVEGTSNPNLYWYRQAAGRGLQLLFYSVGIGQISSEVPQNLSASRPQDRQFILSSKKLLLSDSGFYLCAWSVLGATGELFFGEGSRLTVL.